The present T cell receptor (beta chain) was sequenced within a study of blood T cells in healthy people across ages. Regarding the study as a whole: Across the age range, TCR beta diversity per million T cells fell in a roughly linear way.

Each sample provided at least 5 micrograms of extracted total RNA. This clonotype was seen more than once but under ten times. Antigen specificity is unknown. Germline CDR1 reads DFQATT; CDR2 reads SNEGSKA (reference sequence). The CDR3 is 14 residues long. V lost 6 bases and J lost 0; bases outside the gene matches: 8. Then a second PCR, running about 7 to 11 cycles, was carried out with a sample-barcoded 5' primer and a J-beta primer mix. TCRdb itself ran the 5' RACE reads through MiXCR, one entry per CDR3 protein. The data contain 700,000 to 1,000,000 distinct CDR3 sequences, under 45% of them seen just once; the ten biggest clones take up approximately 19%.

The sequence was collected from a man between 60 and 75 years old in good health. J is TRBJ2-7 and V is TRBV20-1; 7 nucleotides align to TRBD1. The specimen was blood. CDR3 loop: CSANRQGPSYEQYF. CDR3 bases: TGCAGTGCCAACCGACAGGGACCCTCCTACGAGCAGTACTTC.